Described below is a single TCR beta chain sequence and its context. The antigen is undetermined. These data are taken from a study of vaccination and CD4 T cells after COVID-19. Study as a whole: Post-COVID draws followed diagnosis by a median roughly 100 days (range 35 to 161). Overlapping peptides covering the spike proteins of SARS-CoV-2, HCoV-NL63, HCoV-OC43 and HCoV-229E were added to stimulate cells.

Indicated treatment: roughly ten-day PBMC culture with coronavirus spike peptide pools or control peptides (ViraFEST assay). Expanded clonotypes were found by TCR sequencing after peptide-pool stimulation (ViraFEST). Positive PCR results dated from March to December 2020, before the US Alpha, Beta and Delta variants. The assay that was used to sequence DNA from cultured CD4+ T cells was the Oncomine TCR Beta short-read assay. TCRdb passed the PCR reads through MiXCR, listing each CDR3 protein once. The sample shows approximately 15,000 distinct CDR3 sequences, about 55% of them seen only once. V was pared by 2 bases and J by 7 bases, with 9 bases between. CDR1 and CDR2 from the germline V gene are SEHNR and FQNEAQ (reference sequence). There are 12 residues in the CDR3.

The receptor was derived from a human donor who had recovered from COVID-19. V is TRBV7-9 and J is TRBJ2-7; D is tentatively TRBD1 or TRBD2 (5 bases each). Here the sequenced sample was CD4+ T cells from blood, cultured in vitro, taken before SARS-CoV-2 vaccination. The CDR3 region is CASSLRGVEQYF. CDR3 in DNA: TGTGCCAGCAGCTTAAGAGGGGTTGAGCAGTACTTC.